This record concerns one T cell receptor (beta chain) sequence. The antigen remains unidentified. The CDR3 has 15 amino acids. Deletions cut 0 bases from V and 6 bases from J, with 14 bases between. The germline V gene has CDR1 SGDLS and CDR2 YYNGEE. This sample is part of a study of graft-versus-host responses after intestinal transplantation. Data came from immunoSEQ multiplex PCR; TCRdb stores just in-frame clones and leaves some out. The sample holds around 90,000 clones, about 94% seen once. Overall study results and limits: Allograft clonal ratios (graft-versus-host to host-versus-graft) were high in patients who had graft-donor T cell macrochimerism. The authors found GvH clones in recipient marrow, some appearing first in ileum or blood.

This chain connects TRBV9 to TRBJ2-3; possible D gene TRBD2, 7 bases. This TCR derives from a human donor who was the organ donor for an intestinal transplant. This sample comprised unstimulated CD4+ T cells sorted from spleen or lymph node cells, obtained before transplant. In DNA form, the CDR3 reads TGTGCCAGCAGCGTAGCGGGGGGCCCTCTCGATACGCAGTATTTT. It yields the protein CASSVAGGPLDTQYF.